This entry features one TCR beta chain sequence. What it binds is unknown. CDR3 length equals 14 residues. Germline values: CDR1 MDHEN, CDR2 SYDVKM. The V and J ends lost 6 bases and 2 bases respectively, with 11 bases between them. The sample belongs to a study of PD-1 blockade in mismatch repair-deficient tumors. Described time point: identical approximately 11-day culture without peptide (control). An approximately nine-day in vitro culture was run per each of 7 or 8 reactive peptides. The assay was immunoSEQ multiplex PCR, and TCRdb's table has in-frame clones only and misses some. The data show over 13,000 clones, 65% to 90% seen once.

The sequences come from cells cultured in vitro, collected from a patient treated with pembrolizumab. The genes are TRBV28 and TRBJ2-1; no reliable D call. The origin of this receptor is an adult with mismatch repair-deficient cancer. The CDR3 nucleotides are TGTGCCAGCAGCCCTTTATTCCCCTACAATGAGCAGTTCTTC. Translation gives CASSPLFPYNEQFF.